Listed below are T cell receptor beta chains from one sample, sequenced in a study of shared clonotypes between healthy human individuals. TCRdb keeps only in-frame clones here, not all; method: immunoSEQ multiplex PCR. Here the sample spans 2 million or so clones, 90% to 95% being singletons. Material: naive CD4+ T cells sorted from blood. These receptors were collected from a man between 18 and 35 years old in good health. CDR3s include the opening cysteine and the closing phenylalanine or tryptophan. A D gene is named only where the DNA matches it firmly. Rows may omit the clone size; those that give it use once, few, many or a size class.

NA	NA	TRBJ1-1	TRBV19	TGTGCCAGTAGTATTCTTCGGGGACTGAACACTGAAGCTTTCTTT	CASSILRGLNTEAFF
NA	NA	TRBJ1-1	TRBV2	TGTGCCAGCAGTGAGTGGCCCTTGAACACTGAAGCTTTCTTT	CASSEWPLNTEAFF
NA	NA	TRBJ2-3	TRBV27	TGTGCCAGCAGTTTGGGTGTAGGGGCAGATACGCAGTATTTT	CASSLGVGADTQYF
NA	NA	TRBJ1-1	TRBV29-1	TGCAGCGTTGGAAAAACAGGGATGAACACTGAAGCTTTCTTT	CSVGKTGMNTEAFF
NA	NA	TRBJ1-6	TRBV10-3	TGTGCCATCGGGGCAGGGGACTGGAATAATTCACCCCTCCACTTT	CAIGAGDWNNSPLHF
once	NA	TRBJ1-6	TRBV11-3	TGTGCCAGCAGCCCCTGCTGGACAGAGTTTAATTCACCCCTCCACTTT	CASSPCWTEFNSPLHF
NA	NA	TRBJ2-3	TRBV28	TGTGCCAGCAGCAGCGGCCACCCCACAGATACGCAGTATTTT	CASSSGHPTDTQYF
NA	NA	TRBJ2-5	TRBV11-2	TGTGCCAGCAGCGACTGGCAGGGGAGGGAGACCCAGTACTTC	CASSDWQGRETQYF
NA	NA	TRBJ2-7	TRBV9	TGTGCCAGCAGCCCCAGGACCGACTCCTACGAGCAGTACTTC	CASSPRTDSYEQYF
NA	NA	TRBJ1-5	TRBV2	TGTGCCAGCAGTGGTATCAATCAGCCCCAGCATTTT	CASSGINQPQHF
once	NA	TRBJ1-4	TRBV5-4	TGTGCCAGCAGCCCTGACGGGAGGGTGGAAAAACTGTTTTTT	CASSPDGRVEKLFF
NA	TRBD2	TRBJ2-5	TRBV5-6	TGTGCCAGCAGCTTGGAGAATAGCGGGAGATGGGGAGAGACCCAGTACTTC	CASSLENSGRWGETQYF
NA	TRBD1	TRBJ1-5	TRBV18	TGTGCCAGCTCACGGGGACAGGGGTCCAGCAATCAGCCCCAGCATTTT	CASSRGQGSSNQPQHF
NA	NA	TRBJ1-6	TRBV11-3	TGTGCCAGCAGCTTGACAGCTGATTCACCCCTCCACTTT	CASSLTADSPLHF